This T cell receptor beta chain was sequenced for a study of shared T cell receptors in the human thymus. The table came from immunoSEQ multiplex PCR; TCRdb's copy has only in-frame clones and leaves some out. The data hold hundreds of thousands of clones, with approximately 88% observed a single time. This sample also appeared in a second study, on human thymus T cells. Per that study: Having surgery to correct congenital heart defects, healthy Finnish infants acted as the donors. V and J genes seemed to be used with bias in thymic and blood repertoires. Related studies found that unrelated individuals share highly overlapping thymic repertoires.

This clonotype was sampled from a boy less than two years old with a congenital heart defect. The sample taken for sequencing was thymocytes.

The CDR3 bases are TGTGCCAGCAGTCCCAGGGGGCCGAGGGAGACCCAGTACTTC. It translates to CASSPRGPRETQYF. The chain employs TRBV27 and TRBJ2-5, with TRBD1 identical over 8 bases. V trimming: 5 bases; J trimming: 5 bases; junction bases outside the gene matches: 7. The CDR3 loop spans 14 amino acids. Germline loops: CDR1 MNHEY, CDR2 SMNVEV (reference sequence).